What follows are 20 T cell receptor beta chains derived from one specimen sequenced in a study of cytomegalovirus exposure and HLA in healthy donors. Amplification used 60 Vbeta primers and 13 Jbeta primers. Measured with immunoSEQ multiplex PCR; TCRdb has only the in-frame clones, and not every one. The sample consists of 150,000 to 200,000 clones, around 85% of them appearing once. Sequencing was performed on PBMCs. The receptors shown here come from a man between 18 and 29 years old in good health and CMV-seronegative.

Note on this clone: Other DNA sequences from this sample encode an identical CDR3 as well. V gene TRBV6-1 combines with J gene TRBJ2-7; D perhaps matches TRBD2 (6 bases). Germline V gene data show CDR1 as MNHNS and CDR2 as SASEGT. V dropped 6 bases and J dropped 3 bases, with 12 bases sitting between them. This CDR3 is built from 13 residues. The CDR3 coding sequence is TGTGCCAGCAGGGGTACTAGCAGCTACGAGCAGTACTTC. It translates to CASRGTSSYEQYF.

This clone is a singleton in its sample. DNA of the CDR3: TGTGCCAGCAGCGATAGCGGGAGGGATACGCAGTATTTT. This gives the protein CASSDSGRDTQYF. V usage is TRBV9 and J usage is TRBJ2-3; 10 nucleotides line up with TRBD2. In germline, CDR1 is SGDLS, CDR2 YYNGEE. V gave up 3 bases and J gave up 6 bases; unmatched junction bases: 1. The CDR3 runs 13 residues.

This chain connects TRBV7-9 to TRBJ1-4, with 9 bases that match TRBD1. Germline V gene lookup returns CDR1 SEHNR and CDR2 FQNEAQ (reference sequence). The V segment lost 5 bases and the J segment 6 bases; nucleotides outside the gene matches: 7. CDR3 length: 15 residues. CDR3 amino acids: CASSRRDRVDEKLFF. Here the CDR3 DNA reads TGTGCCAGCAGCCGACGGGACAGGGTGGATGAAAAACTGTTTTTT.

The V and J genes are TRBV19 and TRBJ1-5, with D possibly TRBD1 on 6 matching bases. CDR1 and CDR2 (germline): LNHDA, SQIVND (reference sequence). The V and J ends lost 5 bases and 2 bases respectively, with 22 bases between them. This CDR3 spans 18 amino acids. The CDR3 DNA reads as TGTGCCAGTAGTCAATATACCGGGGGGCAGGGCGGCAATCAGCCCCAGCATTTT. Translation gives CASSQYTGGQGGNQPQHF.

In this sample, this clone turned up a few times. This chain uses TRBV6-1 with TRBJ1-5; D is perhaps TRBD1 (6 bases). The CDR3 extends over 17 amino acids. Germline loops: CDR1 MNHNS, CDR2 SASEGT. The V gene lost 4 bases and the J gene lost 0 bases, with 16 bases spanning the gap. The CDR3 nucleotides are TGTGCCAGCAGTGCCACCGGACAGCCTTATAGCAATCAGCCCCAGCATTTT. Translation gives CASSATGQPYSNQPQHF.

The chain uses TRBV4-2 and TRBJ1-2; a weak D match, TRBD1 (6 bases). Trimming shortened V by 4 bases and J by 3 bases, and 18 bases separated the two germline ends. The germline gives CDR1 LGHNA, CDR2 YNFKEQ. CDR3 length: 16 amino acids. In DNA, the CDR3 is TGTGCCAGCAGCCTCAACGGGGCAGGGGTTGACTATGGCTACACCTTC. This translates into CASSLNGAGVDYGYTF.

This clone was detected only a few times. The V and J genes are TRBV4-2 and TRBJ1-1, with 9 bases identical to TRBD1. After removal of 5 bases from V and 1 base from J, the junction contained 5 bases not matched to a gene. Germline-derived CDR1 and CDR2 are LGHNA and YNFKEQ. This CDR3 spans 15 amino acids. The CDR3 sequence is CASSSLDRGNTEAFF. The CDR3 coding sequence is TGTGCCAGCAGCTCATTGGACAGGGGGAACACTGAAGCTTTCTTT.

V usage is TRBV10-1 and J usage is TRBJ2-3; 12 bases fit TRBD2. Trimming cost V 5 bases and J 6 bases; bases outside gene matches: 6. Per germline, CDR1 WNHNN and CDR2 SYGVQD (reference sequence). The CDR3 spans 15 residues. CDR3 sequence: CASSSSGGAQDTQYF. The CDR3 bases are TGCGCCAGCAGTTCTAGCGGGGGGGCGCAGGATACGCAGTATTTT.

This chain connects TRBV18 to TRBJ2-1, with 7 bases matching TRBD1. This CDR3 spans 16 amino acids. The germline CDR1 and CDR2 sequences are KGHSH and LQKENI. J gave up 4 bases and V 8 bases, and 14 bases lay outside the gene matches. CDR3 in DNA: TGTGCCAGCACCCCGCCCGGGACAGCGTCTTACAATGAGCAGTTCTTC. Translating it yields CASTPPGTASYNEQFF.

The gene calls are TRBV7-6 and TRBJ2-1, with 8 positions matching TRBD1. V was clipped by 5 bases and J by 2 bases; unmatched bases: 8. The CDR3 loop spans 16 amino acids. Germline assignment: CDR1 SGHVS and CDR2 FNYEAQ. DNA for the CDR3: TGTGCCAGCAGCCCTCGAACAGGGGGTCCCTACAATGAGCAGTTCTTC. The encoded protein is CASSPRTGGPYNEQFF.

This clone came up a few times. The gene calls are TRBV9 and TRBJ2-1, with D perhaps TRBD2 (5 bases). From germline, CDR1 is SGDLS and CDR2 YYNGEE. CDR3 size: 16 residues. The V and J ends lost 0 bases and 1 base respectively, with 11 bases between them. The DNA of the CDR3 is TGTGCCAGCAGCGTAGCAGGTCCGGGATCCTACAATGAGCAGTTCTTC. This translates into CASSVAGPGSYNEQFF.

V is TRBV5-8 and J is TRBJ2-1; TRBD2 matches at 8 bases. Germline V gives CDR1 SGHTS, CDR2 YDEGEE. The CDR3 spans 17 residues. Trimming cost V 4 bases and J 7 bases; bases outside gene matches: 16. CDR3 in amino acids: CASSASGGGLRRNEQFF. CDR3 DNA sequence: TGTGCCAGCAGCGCTTCGGGGGGGGGACTGAGGAGGAATGAGCAGTTCTTC.

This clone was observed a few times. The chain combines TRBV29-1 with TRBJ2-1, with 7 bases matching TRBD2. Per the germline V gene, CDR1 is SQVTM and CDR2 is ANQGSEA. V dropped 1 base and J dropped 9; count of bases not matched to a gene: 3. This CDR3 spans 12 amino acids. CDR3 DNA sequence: TGCAGCGTTGAAGGGCGCGGGAGTGAGCAGTTCTTC. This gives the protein CSVEGRGSEQFF.

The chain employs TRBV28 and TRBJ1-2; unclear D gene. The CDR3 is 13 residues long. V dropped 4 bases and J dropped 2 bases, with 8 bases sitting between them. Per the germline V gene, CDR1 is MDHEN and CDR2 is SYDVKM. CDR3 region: CASSSPENYGYTF. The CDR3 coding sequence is TGTGCCAGCAGTTCCCCCGAGAACTATGGCTACACCTTC.

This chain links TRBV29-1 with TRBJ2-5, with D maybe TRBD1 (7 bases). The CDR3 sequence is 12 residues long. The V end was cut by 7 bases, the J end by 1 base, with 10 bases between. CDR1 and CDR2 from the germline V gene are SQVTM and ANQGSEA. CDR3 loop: CSAGGSQETQYF. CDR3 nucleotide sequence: TGCAGCGCAGGGGGGAGCCAAGAGACCCAGTACTTC.

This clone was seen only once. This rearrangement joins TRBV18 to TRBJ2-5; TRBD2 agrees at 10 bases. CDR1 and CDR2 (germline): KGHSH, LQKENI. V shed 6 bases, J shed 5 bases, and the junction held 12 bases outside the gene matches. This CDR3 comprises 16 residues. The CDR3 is CASSTNLAGDQETQYF. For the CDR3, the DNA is TGTGCCAGCTCTACTAACCTAGCGGGAGATCAGGAGACCCAGTACTTC.

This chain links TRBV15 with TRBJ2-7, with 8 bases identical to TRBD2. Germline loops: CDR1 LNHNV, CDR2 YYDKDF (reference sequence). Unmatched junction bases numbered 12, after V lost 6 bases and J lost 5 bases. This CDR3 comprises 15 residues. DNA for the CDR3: TGTGCCACCAGAATGTTCCCAGCGGGAGTCGACGAGCAGTACTTC. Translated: CATRMFPAGVDEQYF.

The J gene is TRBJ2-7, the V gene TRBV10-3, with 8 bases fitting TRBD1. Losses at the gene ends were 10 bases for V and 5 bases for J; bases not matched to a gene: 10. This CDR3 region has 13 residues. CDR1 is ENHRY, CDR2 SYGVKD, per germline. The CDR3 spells CATRTGMKDEQYF. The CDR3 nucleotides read TGTGCCACCAGGACAGGGATGAAGGACGAGCAGTACTTC.

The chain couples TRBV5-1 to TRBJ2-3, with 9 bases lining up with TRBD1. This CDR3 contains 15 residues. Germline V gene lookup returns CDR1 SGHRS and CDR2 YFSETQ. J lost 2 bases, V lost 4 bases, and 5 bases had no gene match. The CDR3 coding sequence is TGCGCCAGCAGCCCGCGGACAGGGGACACAGATACGCAGTATTTT. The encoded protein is CASSPRTGDTDTQYF.

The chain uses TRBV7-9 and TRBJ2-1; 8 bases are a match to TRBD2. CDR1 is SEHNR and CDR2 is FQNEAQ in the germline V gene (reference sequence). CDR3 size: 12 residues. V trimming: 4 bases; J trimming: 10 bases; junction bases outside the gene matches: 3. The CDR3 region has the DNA TGTGCCAGCAGCTCGGGACTAGGGGAGCAGTTCTTC. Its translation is CASSSGLGEQFF.